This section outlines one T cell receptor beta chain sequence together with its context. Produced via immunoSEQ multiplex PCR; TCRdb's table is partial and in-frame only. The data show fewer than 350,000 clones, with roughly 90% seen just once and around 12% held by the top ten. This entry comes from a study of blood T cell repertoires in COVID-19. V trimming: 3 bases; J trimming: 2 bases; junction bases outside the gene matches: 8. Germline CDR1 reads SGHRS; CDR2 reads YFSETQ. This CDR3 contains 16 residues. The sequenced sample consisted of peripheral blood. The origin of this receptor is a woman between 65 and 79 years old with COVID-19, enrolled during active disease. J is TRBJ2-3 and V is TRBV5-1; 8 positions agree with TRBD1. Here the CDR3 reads CASSSVWTGNTDTQYF. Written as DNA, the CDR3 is TGCGCCAGCAGCTCCGTTTGGACAGGGAACACAGATACGCAGTATTTT.